This TCR beta chain was retrieved from a study of blood T cell repertoires in COVID-19. Turning to the study itself: T cells, B-cell-depleted T cells, or PBMCs provided the cDNA or gDNA that served as material.

Measured with immunoSEQ multiplex PCR; TCRdb has only the in-frame clones, and not every one. Of around 460,000 clones in the sample, about 90% were seen once. This clone occurred once. V shed 1 base and J 9 bases; nucleotides not matched to a gene: 3. Germline loops: CDR1 SGHVS, CDR2 FNYEAQ. The CDR3 sequence is 14 residues long. This chain connects TRBV7-6 to TRBJ1-6; 7 bases are a match to TRBD1. This sequence was found in a man between 18 and 35 years old with COVID-19, enrolled during active disease. Material: peripheral blood. CDR3 sequence: CASSLGAGGSPLHF. The DNA of the CDR3 is TGTGCCAGCAGCTTAGGGGCAGGGGGTTCACCCCTCCACTTT. The full variable domain, rest sourced from reference TRBV7-6 and TRBJ1-6, is GAGVSQSPRYKVTKRGQDVALRCDPISGHVSLYWYRQALGQGPEFLTYFNYEAQQDKSGLPNDRFSAERPEGSISTLTIQRTEQRDSAMYRCASSLGAGGSPLHFGNGTRLTVT.